Following are 18 T cell receptor beta chains from one sample sequenced in a study of vaccination and CD4 T cells after COVID-19. Antigen specificity for these receptors is unknown. Treatment: roughly 10-day PBMC culture with coronavirus spike peptide pools or control peptides (ViraFEST assay). Cultured CD4+ T-cell DNA underwent Oncomine TCR Beta short-read sequencing. A single record per CDR3 protein comes from TCRdb applying MiXCR to the PCR reads. The table includes approximately 10,000 distinct CDR3 sequences, 53% detected once. The sample consisted of CD4+ T cells from blood, cultured in vitro. Receptors were obtained from a human donor who had recovered from COVID-19.

V usage is TRBV19 and J usage is TRBJ1-6; 7 bases match TRBD1. Per the germline V gene, CDR1 is LNHDA and CDR2 is SQIVND (reference sequence). CDR3 length: 13 residues. V lost 7 bases to trimming and J lost 8 bases; unmatched junction nucleotides: 5. CDR3 protein: CASTLTGDSPLHF. The CDR3 DNA is TGTGCCAGTACTTTAACAGGGGATTCACCCCTCCACTTT.

This sequence joins TRBV5-4 and TRBJ1-2; the match to TRBD1 covers 10 bases. V lost 6 bases to trimming and J lost 3 bases; unmatched junction nucleotides: 11. Germline loops: CDR1 SGHNT, CDR2 YYREEE (reference sequence). The CDR3 totals 16 residues. In DNA form, the CDR3 reads TGTGCCAGCAACGTAGAACCCGGGACAGGGGACTATGGCTACACCTTC. Its translation: CASNVEPGTGDYGYTF.

CDR3 amino acids: CASSQDRQGSTDTQYF. The CDR3 bases are TGTGCCAGCAGCCAAGATCGCCAGGGGAGCACAGATACGCAGTATTTT. The gene calls are TRBV4-2 and TRBJ2-3; D might be TRBD1 (6 bases). V lost 0 bases and J 0 bases, leaving 10 bases between the germline ends. Germline CDR1 LGHNA, CDR2 YNFKEQ. The CDR3 spans 16 residues.

This clonotype was detected only once. The chain couples TRBV11-1 to TRBJ2-2, with D maybe TRBD1 (5 bases). V was trimmed by 5 bases and J by 1 base, leaving 14 bases between them. CDR1 and CDR2 from the germline V gene are SGHAT and FQDESV (reference sequence). There are 16 residues in the CDR3. The DNA of the CDR3 is TGTGCCAGCAGCCAAGATATAGACAGGAACACCGGGGAGCTGTTTTTT. Protein: CASSQDIDRNTGELFF.

The chain employs TRBV7-2 and TRBJ2-1, with D hard to call. This CDR3 has 13 amino acids. Germline V gene sequence: CDR1 SGHTA, CDR2 FQGNSA. Between the trimmed V and J ends, which lost 2 bases and 5 bases, there was a span of 7 bases. The CDR3 DNA follows: TGTGCCAGCAGCTTAAGCAGGAACAATGAGCAGTTCTTC. This codes for CASSLSRNNEQFF.

The chain links TRBV30 to TRBJ1-6; perhaps TRBD1 as D (5 bases). This CDR3 has 16 residues. V lost 5 bases, J lost 4 bases, and 18 bases lay in between. Germline CDR1 reads GTSNPN; CDR2 reads SVGIG (reference sequence). The CDR3 DNA reads TGTGCCTGGGGCACCGTGGGGGGTCGATATAATTCACCCCTCCACTTT. As protein: CAWGTVGGRYNSPLHF.

The chain links TRBV5-1 to TRBJ1-6; possible D gene TRBD1, 5 bases. In germline, CDR1 is SGHRS, CDR2 YFSETQ. Trimming pared 0 bases from V and 2 bases from J, leaving 6 bases between. This CDR3 has 15 residues. The CDR3 coding sequence is TGCGCCAGCAGCTTGGAAGGGGCCTATAATTCACCCCTCCACTTT. The encoded protein is CASSLEGAYNSPLHF.

A few counts support this clonotype. V gene TRBV10-2 combines with J gene TRBJ2-3, with D uncertain. This CDR3 has 13 residues. Trimming removed 4 bases at V and 6 bases at J, with 11 bases between. From germline, CDR1 is WSHSY and CDR2 SAAADI. In DNA form, the CDR3 reads TGCGCCAGCAGTGTTGGCGCCCGGGATACGCAGTATTTT. It specifies CASSVGARDTQYF.

A few counts support this clonotype. The chain employs TRBV6-5 and TRBJ1-2; tentatively, D is TRBD1 (5 bases). Germline-derived CDR1 and CDR2 are MNHEY and SVGAGI. V was cut by 0 bases and J by 10 bases, with 15 bases left in between. This CDR3 comprises 14 residues. DNA for the CDR3: TGTGCCAGCAGTTACTCGAGAGGGGCCTACAACTACACCTTC. Translating gives CASSYSRGAYNYTF.

The V and J genes are TRBV2 and TRBJ2-1, with no clear D. CDR1 SNHLY and CDR2 FYNNEI come from the germline V gene. V gave up 6 bases and J gave up 5 bases, with 17 bases separating them. CDR3 length: 15 residues. The CDR3: CASRQTLRRDNEQFF. DNA of the CDR3: TGTGCCAGCAGGCAGACTTTGCGTCGGGACAATGAGCAGTTCTTC.

The chain links TRBV11-2 to TRBJ2-1, with TRBD2 matching 12 bases. There are 15 residues in the CDR3. Germline loops: CDR1 SGHAT, CDR2 FQNNGV. V dropped 4 bases and J dropped 4; count of bases not matched to a gene: 2. CDR3 amino acids: CASSSTSGSYNEQFF. The CDR3 bases are TGTGCCAGCAGCTCGACTAGCGGGAGTTACAATGAGCAGTTCTTC. Variable domain in full (rest from reference TRBV11-2 and TRBJ2-1): EAGVAQSPRYKIIEKRQSVAFWCNPISGHATLYWYQQILGQGPKLLIQFQNNGVVDDSQLPKDRFSAERLKGVDSTLKIQPAKLEDSAVYLCASSSTSGSYNEQFFGPGTRLTVL.

DNA for the CDR3: TGTGCCACCAGCAAAGGACAGGGTGTAGAAGCTTTCTTT. Protein sequence: CATSKGQGVEAFF. The V call is TRBV15, the J call TRBJ1-1, with 8 positions matching TRBD1. Germline V gene data show CDR1 as LNHNV and CDR2 as YYDKDF (reference sequence). V lost 4 bases to trimming and J lost 8 bases; unmatched junction nucleotides: 6. This CDR3 is built from 13 residues. The full variable domain, its missing parts supplied by reference TRBV15 and TRBJ1-1, is DAMVIQNPRYQVTQFGKPVTLSCSQTLNHNVMYWYQQKSSQAPKLLFHYYDKDFNNEADTPDNFQSRRPNTSFCFLDIRSPGLGDTAMYLCATSKGQGVEAFFGQGTRLTVV.

The V gene is TRBV6-1, the J gene TRBJ2-2, with 8 bases aligning to TRBD1. Germline CDR1 is MNHNS and CDR2 is SASEGT. This CDR3 spans 15 amino acids. V lost 6 bases to trimming and J lost 3 bases; unmatched junction nucleotides: 6. The CDR3, as DNA: TGTGCCAGCAGCAACAGGGGGGTTGACACCGGGGAGCTGTTTTTT. It is translated as CASSNRGVDTGELFF.

The chain is built from TRBV24-1 and TRBJ1-2; maybe TRBD1 (5 bases). Germline V gene sequence: CDR1 KGHDR, CDR2 SFDVKD. V lost 3 bases, J lost 8 bases, and 9 bases lay in between. CDR3 length: 12 amino acids. Here the CDR3 reads CATSDGGYGYTF. As DNA, the CDR3 is TGTGCCACCAGTGATGGGGGATACGGCTACACCTTC.

This chain links TRBV7-8 with TRBJ2-7; the D is unclear. V was pared by 1 base and J by 3 bases, with 10 bases between. The CDR3 covers 14 residues. Germline CDR1 is SGHVS and CDR2 is FQNEAQ. CDR3 loop: CASSLVYNRYEQYF. CDR3 bases: TGTGCCAGCAGCTTAGTTTATAACCGCTACGAGCAGTACTTC.

V gene TRBV20-1 combines with J gene TRBJ2-1; TRBD1 is a possible D gene (5 bases). CDR1 is DFQATT and CDR2 is SNEGSKA in the germline V gene (reference sequence). The CDR3 extends over 16 amino acids. V was clipped by 0 bases and J by 6 bases, with 18 bases between them. The CDR3 is CSARDTAGSRSNEQFF. CDR3 DNA: TGCAGTGCTAGAGATACGGCAGGGTCCCGAAGCAATGAGCAGTTCTTC.

The chain employs TRBV7-2 and TRBJ1-2, with D uncertain. Trimming shortened V by 4 bases and J by 4 bases, and 13 bases separated the two germline ends. CDR1 SGHTA and CDR2 FQGNSA come from the germline V gene. The CDR3 is 14 amino acids. CDR3 nucleotide sequence: TGTGCCAGCAGCTCAGGAGACATTCCCTATGGCTACACCTTC. This encodes CASSSGDIPYGYTF.

V gene TRBV19 combines with J gene TRBJ1-1; D is possibly TRBD1 (6 bases). The germline CDR1 and CDR2 sequences are LNHDA and SQIVND (reference sequence). CDR3 length: 10 amino acids. V was pared by 8 bases and J by 12 bases, with 13 bases between. The CDR3 coding sequence is TGTGCCAGTTCCCAGGGGACTTCTTTCTTT. Protein product: CASSQGTSFF.